This T cell receptor beta chain is drawn from a study of blood T cells in healthy people across ages. Primers used in a second PCR of about 6 to 11 cycles were a sample-barcoded 5' primer and a J-beta primer mix. TCRdb re-called the 5' RACE reads through MiXCR, storing one row per CDR3 protein. The sample has 1.5 million to 2 million distinct CDR3 sequences, 49% seen once. Donors were systemically healthy Caucasian individuals from Russia aged roughly 6 to 100 years. Study results and limitations: PBMCs that were unsorted prevented a conclusive naive versus antigen-experienced comparison.

CDR3 length: 15 amino acids. Germline CDR1 and CDR2: DFQATT and SNEGSKA (reference sequence). V was pared by 5 bases and J by 2 bases, with 18 bases between. As for this clonotype: No antigen is known for it.

The receptor was derived from a woman between 40 and 50 years old in good health. This sequence joins TRBV20-1 and TRBJ2-5; D may be TRBD1 or TRBD2 (6 bases each). Material: blood. Written as DNA, the CDR3 is TGCAGTGCTGACGGGGGCTTAGGGGGTCAAGAGACCCAGTACTTC. Translated: CSADGGLGGQETQYF.